These T cell receptor beta chains were read from a single sample in a study of T cells after yellow fever vaccination. TCRdb itself ran the 5' RACE reads through MiXCR, one entry per CDR3 protein. Here the sample spans hundreds of thousands of distinct CDR3 sequences, roughly a sixth being singletons. Sequences were derived from PBMCs, sampled before the yellow fever booster vaccination. The receptors shown here come from a man aged 18 to 30 who received the YFV17D yellow fever vaccine. Each CDR3 is given with its conserved first and last residue.

v_gene	j_gene	CDR3aa
TRBV5-1	TRBJ2-3	CASSALAGGNQDTQYF
TRBV7-9	TRBJ2-2	CASSLGETGYTGELFF
TRBV12-3/TRBV12-4	TRBJ1-5	CASSLWDRDQPQHF
TRBV11-2	TRBJ1-5	CASSLDGTNQPQHF
TRBV5-4	TRBJ1-2	CASSLESPGYTF
TRBV15	TRBJ2-3	CATSGRHISGGSTDTQYF
TRBV12-5	TRBJ2-3	CASGTDRSDTQYF
TRBV5-1	TRBJ2-1	CASRVLAGNEQFF
TRBV7-2	TRBJ2-3	CASSSRAGGTDTQYF
TRBV7-9	TRBJ1-2	CASSLGDTF
TRBV7-2	TRBJ2-7	CASSLEVSAVAYEQYF
TRBV20-1	TRBJ1-5	CSARDLRTSNQPQHF
TRBV6-5	TRBJ1-4	CASSYSRVNEKLFF
TRBV5-1	TRBJ2-5	CASSPQGVQETQYF
TRBV6-9	TRBJ2-2	CASSPRQGAYTGELFF
TRBV7-9	TRBJ1-4	CASSHRGSAGQRGKLFF
TRBV5-1	TRBJ1-1	CASSLVRGQGNTEAFF
TRBV4-1	TRBJ1-2	CASSQGGFGYTF
TRBV19	TRBJ1-6	CASSIGGISPLHF
TRBV19	TRBJ2-2	CASSITGLVTGELFF
TRBV25-1	TRBJ2-2	CASSEYSRGDTGELFF
TRBV28	TRBJ2-3	CASSMASGFDTQYF
TRBV20-1	TRBJ2-2	CSARVPGTGGDGELFF
TRBV6-5	TRBJ2-5	CASRPTGRETQYF
TRBV5-5	TRBJ1-3	CASSPGGADKAGNTIYF
TRBV6-5	TRBJ1-1	CASSYGVLNTEAFF
TRBV7-2	TRBJ1-2	CASSRRQVPGARSNYGYTF
TRBV5-1	TRBJ1-2	CASRRRGGWWDYGYTF
TRBV27	TRBJ2-3	CASSFADTDTQYF
TRBV12-5	TRBJ1-3	CASGRTEESSSSGNTIYF
TRBV12-3/TRBV12-4	TRBJ2-1	CASSLRRAASNEQFF
TRBV7-2	TRBJ1-5	CASSIQQGYQPQHF
TRBV20-1	TRBJ2-7	CSARGQGARDEQYF
TRBV4-3	TRBJ2-4	CASSQGWAAKNIQYF
TRBV7-3	TRBJ2-3	CASRLGIVSTDTQYF
TRBV5-6	TRBJ1-2	CASSLRGATYGYTF
TRBV24-1	TRBJ2-3	CATSSGSTDTQYF
TRBV7-9	TRBJ2-3	CASSLIARDGTDTQYF
TRBV7-9	TRBJ2-7	CASSFSRNVYEQYF
TRBV7-5	TRBJ2-2	CISVPDPTGWTGDLFF
TRBV10-3	TRBJ2-5	CAISRDRYQETQYF
TRBV3-1	TRBJ2-5	CASSQGTSGGAVTQYF
TRBV12-3/TRBV12-4	TRBJ1-5	CASRSGTVDQPQHF
TRBV10-3	TRBJ2-7	CAILDRTEGEQYF
TRBV9	TRBJ2-2	CASSVGGTVGTGELFF
TRBV5-6	TRBJ1-2	CASSLTGKGYGYTF
TRBV5-1	TRBJ1-1	CASSFGQGANTEAFF
TRBV5-1	TRBJ2-6	CASSPPGSGTGSGKGANVLTF
TRBV19	TRBJ2-7	CASSLGHEIGEQYF
TRBV21-1	TRBJ2-7	CASSRQDSYEQYF
TRBV7-9	TRBJ1-1	CASSLVSETEAFF
TRBV7-2	TRBJ2-3	CASSSITTDTQYF
TRBV10-3	TRBJ2-1	CAISPRTGGNNEQFF
TRBV7-3	TRBJ2-2	CASSFGPNTGELFF
TRBV9	TRBJ1-2	CASSVAGRDYGYTF